Given below is one T cell receptor beta chain in context. Its antigen is unidentified. The V end lost 4 bases, the J end lost 4 bases, and 12 bases lay between the germline ends. The germline V gene has CDR1 SGHNT and CDR2 YYREEE (reference sequence). This CDR3 contains 13 residues. TCRdb's copy holds only in-frame clones and misses some; the assay was immunoSEQ multiplex PCR. The table has roughly 27,000 clones, around 87% seen once. The data are from a study of PD-L1 blockade in urothelial cancer. As for the study in general: Atezolizumab, begun by patients in about 2014, was given at 1,200 mg intravenously every 3 weeks. Blood analysis took place 3 weeks (second dose) and 6 weeks after treatment start. Peripheral blood specimens exhibited a median yield of around 130,000 T cells. Study-wide points: Clonality of blood TCR below the median before treatment predicted better survival.

The receptor comes from a man aged 50-59 years with urothelial cancer. The specimen comprised PBMCs, sampled around atezolizumab (anti-PD-L1) treatment. This chain links TRBV5-4 with TRBJ2-7; D is possibly TRBD2 (5 bases). CDR3: CASSGVGSYEQYF. In DNA form, the CDR3 reads TGTGCCAGCAGCGGGGTGGGGAGTTACGAGCAGTACTTC.